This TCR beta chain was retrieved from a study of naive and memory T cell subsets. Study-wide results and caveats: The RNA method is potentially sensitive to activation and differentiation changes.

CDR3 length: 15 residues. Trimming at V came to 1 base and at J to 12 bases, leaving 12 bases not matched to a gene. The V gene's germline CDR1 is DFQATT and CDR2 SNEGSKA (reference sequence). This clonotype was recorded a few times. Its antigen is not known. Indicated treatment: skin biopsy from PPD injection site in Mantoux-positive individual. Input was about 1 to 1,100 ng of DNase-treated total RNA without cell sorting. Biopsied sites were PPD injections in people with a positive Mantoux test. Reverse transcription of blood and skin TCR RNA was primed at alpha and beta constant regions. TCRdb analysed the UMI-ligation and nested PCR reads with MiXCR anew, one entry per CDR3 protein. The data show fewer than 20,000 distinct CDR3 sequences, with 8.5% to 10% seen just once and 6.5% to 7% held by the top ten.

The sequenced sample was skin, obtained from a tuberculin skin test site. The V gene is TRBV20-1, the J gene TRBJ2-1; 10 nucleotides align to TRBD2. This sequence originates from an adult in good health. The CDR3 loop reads CSARVVSGGALLQFF. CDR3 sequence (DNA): TGCAGTGCTAGAGTGGTGAGCGGGGGGGCCCTTCTGCAGTTCTTC.